The next 12 T cell receptor beta chains were all read from a single sample in a study of human T cells and chemical hapten exposure. TCRdb re-called the RACE reads through MiXCR, storing one row per CDR3 protein. The table includes some 110,000 distinct CDR3 sequences, roughly 12% detected once. Time point described: patch test 1, 2 weeks after DPC sensitization. Treatment described: therapeutic diphenylcyclopropenone sensitization with weekly scalp DPC. This material consisted of whole blood, taken in connection with sensitization to the hapten diphenylcyclopropenone (DPC). These receptors came from a woman aged 45-60 years with alopecia areata. Some clones in this sample may be carry-over from other donors' samples.

In this sample, this clonotype turned up many times. This chain uses TRBV24-1 with TRBJ1-1; D remains unclear. The CDR3 runs to 13 residues. V lost 8 bases and J lost 2, with 11 bases in between. Germline lookup yields CDR1 KGHDR and CDR2 SFDVKD. The CDR3 sequence: CATTFGPNTEAFF. In DNA, the CDR3 is TGTGCCACCACCTTCGGCCCCAACACTGAAGCTTTCTTT.

This clonotype has more than one count but fewer than ten. The chain couples TRBV21-1 to TRBJ2-7; the listed D gene, TRBD2, was not tested against the DNA. TRBV21-1 is described as a pseudogene. The CDR3 sequence is 16 residues long. This CDR3 reads CASSTTGPRRSYEQYF. CDR3 nucleotide sequence: TGTGCCAGCAGTACCACCGGGCCCCGGAGATCCTACGAGCAGTACTTC.

The table lists this clonotype with many counts. The chain links TRBV28 to TRBJ1-2; D gene uncertain. Looked up from germline, CDR1 is MDHEN and CDR2 is SYDVKM. V lost 5 bases to trimming and J lost 4 bases, with 8 bases between them. This CDR3 is built from 12 residues. The CDR3 sequence is CASSIAPYGYTF. Here the CDR3 DNA reads TGTGCCAGCAGTATCGCGCCCTATGGCTACACCTTC.

Many counts were recorded for this clonotype. The CDR3 DNA follows: TGTGCCAGCAGTAGACAGGCAGCTGGGGCCAACGTCCTGACTTTC. Translating gives CASSRQAAGANVLTF. The chain uses TRBV28 and TRBJ2-6; tentative D call: TRBD1 (6 bases). The CDR3 extends over 15 amino acids. Germline V CDR1 and CDR2: MDHEN, SYDVKM. V lost 5 bases to trimming and J lost 2 bases, with 10 bases between them.

A few counts support this clonotype. This chain's CDR3 is CASSQDPSNEQFF. CDR3 bases: TGTGCCAGCAGCCAAGATCCGTCCAATGAGCAGTTCTTC. This chain connects TRBV3-1 to TRBJ2-1; unclear D gene. The CDR3 runs to 13 residues. The V gene lost 0 bases and the J gene lost 6 bases, with 6 bases spanning the gap. The germline V gene has CDR1 LGHDT and CDR2 YNNKEL (reference sequence).

This clonotype was seen only a few times. This chain connects TRBV6-5 to TRBJ1-2; tentative D call: TRBD1 (5 bases). The CDR3 totals 15 residues. V lost 1 base, J lost 6 bases, and 15 bases lay in between. CDR1 is MNHEY, CDR2 SVGAGI, per germline. In DNA form, the CDR3 reads TGTGCCAGCAGTTACTTGCAGGGAGGATGGAATGGCTACACCTTC. Amino acids: CASSYLQGGWNGYTF.

J is TRBJ2-7 and V is TRBV29-1; weak D call: TRBD1 (5 bases). This CDR3 has 10 residues. Between the trimmed V and J ends, which lost 6 bases and 7 bases, there was a span of 10 bases. Germline assignment: CDR1 SQVTM and CDR2 ANQGSEA. CDR3 residues: CSVGVREQYF. The CDR3 DNA is TGCAGCGTAGGGGTAAGGGAGCAGTACTTC.

The rearrangement uses TRBV24-1 and TRBJ2-3; D is uncertain. TRBJ1-5 matches the DNA end more closely, so the J call is doubtful. Germline CDR1 KGHDR, CDR2 SFDVKD. This CDR3 spans 12 amino acids. The chain's CDR3 is CATSLSTDTQHF. As DNA, the CDR3 is TGTGCCACCAGTCTTAGCACAGATACGCAGCATTTT.

This clonotype was picked up many times. The chain carries TRBV5-1 and TRBJ1-6; D remains ambiguous. This CDR3 is 14 amino acids long. Germline V gene sequence: CDR1 SGHRS, CDR2 YFSETQ. V was shortened by 4 bases and J by 2 bases, with 7 bases between the two germline ends. CDR3 DNA sequence: TGCGCCAGCAGCCCAGACGCCTATAATTCACCCCTCCACTTT. It yields the protein CASSPDAYNSPLHF.

This clonotype was found many times. The rearrangement uses TRBV29-1 and TRBJ2-6, with a tentative D call TRBD1 (6 bases). The V and J ends lost 6 bases and 1 base respectively, with 10 bases between them. The CDR3 runs 14 residues. Germline V gives CDR1 SQVTM, CDR2 ANQGSEA. CDR3 DNA: TGCAGCGTCGAACAGGGATCTGGGGCCAACGTCCTGACTTTC. Protein product: CSVEQGSGANVLTF.

This chain joins TRBV10-2 and TRBJ1-3; D is possibly TRBD1 (6 bases). CDR3 length equals 16 residues. V was pared by 0 bases and J by 2 bases, with 11 bases between. Germline values: CDR1 WSHSY, CDR2 SAAADI. The CDR3, as DNA: TGCGCCAGCAGTGAGTCTTTGGGGACAACTGGAAACACCATATATTTT. Protein sequence: CASSESLGTTGNTIYF.

A single count supports this clonotype. V usage is TRBV28 and J usage is TRBJ2-7; 7 nucleotides align to TRBD1. Trimming removed 6 bases from V and 5 bases from J; junction bases left unmatched: 4. The CDR3 has 12 residues. Germline values: CDR1 MDHEN, CDR2 SYDVKM. CDR3 coding DNA: TGTGCCAGCAGCCGCGACAGGGACGAGCAGTACTTC. Translating gives CASSRDRDEQYF.